What follows are 26 T cell receptor beta chains derived from one specimen sequenced in a study of PD-1 blockade in classical Hodgkin lymphoma. Repertoires were generated with immunoSEQ multiplex PCR, while TCRdb's copy carries only in-frame clones and drops some. The sample includes fewer than 20,000 clones, around 72% of them seen just once. The sample's time point: cycle 4 day 1 (C4D1), after less than 7 weeks of nivolumab. Every patient experienced relapse after autologous stem cell transplantation, and brentuximab vedotin exposure varied. Using magnetic negative selection, the CD4+ T cells were separated out of thawed PBMCs. The sequencing here drew on CD4+ T cells from blood, taken before the fourth cycle of nivolumab. These receptor sequences come from a human donor with classical Hodgkin lymphoma.

The gene calls are TRBV15 and TRBJ1-5; D call uncertain. Germline V gene sequence: CDR1 LNHNV, CDR2 YYDKDF (reference sequence). This CDR3 has 14 residues. Trimming took 0 bases from V and 4 from J, leaving 7 bases between them. CDR3 in amino acids: CATSRDGGNQPQHF. CDR3 nucleotides: TGTGCCACCAGCAGAGATGGAGGGAATCAGCCCCAGCATTTT.

This chain uses TRBV18 with TRBJ1-1, with TRBD1 as a possible D gene (5 bases). V shed 1 base and J shed 2 bases, with 32 bases lying between them. Germline loops: CDR1 KGHSH, CDR2 LQKENI. The CDR3 runs to 22 residues. CDR3 coding DNA: TGTGCCAGCTCACCACGCGATCCCACTCTTTATACACTTGGGGGTAATAACACTGAAGCTTTCTTT. It yields the protein CASSPRDPTLYTLGGNNTEAFF.

V usage is TRBV27 and J usage is TRBJ2-2; the D gene is possibly TRBD2 (6 bases). CDR1 MNHEY and CDR2 SMNVEV come from the germline V gene (reference sequence). With 9 bases removed from V and 1 base from J, the gap between germline ends came to 18 bases. The CDR3 totals 16 residues. CDR3 loop: CASRAWGRKNTGELFF. The CDR3 coding sequence is TGTGCCAGTAGGGCTTGGGGGAGGAAGAACACCGGGGAGCTGTTTTTT.

The chain recombines TRBV11-2 with TRBJ2-5, with TRBD2 matching over 10 bases. Germline V CDR1 and CDR2: SGHAT, FQNNGV. The CDR3 loop spans 17 amino acids. Trimming removed 0 bases from V and 7 bases from J; junction bases left unmatched: 11. CDR3 sequence reads: CASSLDLAGGPWGTQYF. The CDR3 DNA reads TGTGCCAGCAGCTTAGACTTAGCGGGAGGCCCCTGGGGGACCCAGTACTTC.

CDR3 sequence reads: CASSPNQPPDTQYF. The CDR3 DNA is TGTGCCAGCAGCCCGAACCAACCGCCGGATACGCAGTATTTT. The chain uses TRBV7-2 and TRBJ2-3; unclear D gene. V gave up 5 bases and J gave up 6 bases, with 15 bases separating them. The CDR3 extends over 14 amino acids. Per germline, CDR1 SGHTA and CDR2 FQGNSA.

This clone showed up just a few times. V is TRBV30 and J is TRBJ2-1; 10 bases match TRBD2. Trimming cost V 3 bases and J 3 bases; bases outside gene matches: 8. Per germline, CDR1 GTSNPN and CDR2 SVGIG (reference sequence). The CDR3 runs to 16 residues. The CDR3 spells CAWRHLTSGDYNEQFF. The CDR3 coding sequence is TGTGCCTGGAGACACCTAACTAGCGGGGACTACAATGAGCAGTTCTTC.

The chain recombines TRBV29-1 with TRBJ2-7, with 10 nucleotides matching TRBD2. The CDR3 sequence is 12 residues long. Looked up from germline, CDR1 is SQVTM and CDR2 is ANQGSEA. Losses at the gene ends were 7 bases for V and 1 base for J; bases not matched to a gene: 1. CDR3 protein: CSATSGSYEQYF. CDR3 nucleotide sequence: TGCAGCGCGACTAGCGGGTCCTACGAGCAGTACTTC.

The CDR3 DNA is TGTGCCAGCAGAAAACAGGGGGCGGATTACTATGGCTACACCTTC. Amino acids: CASRKQGADYYGYTF. The chain employs TRBV27 and TRBJ1-2, with TRBD1 identical over 9 bases. V gave up 6 bases and J gave up 3 bases; unmatched junction bases: 8. Germline assignment: CDR1 MNHEY and CDR2 SMNVEV (reference sequence). CDR3 length: 15 residues.

The chain carries TRBV15 and TRBJ2-7; 7 positions match TRBD1. J was trimmed by 0 bases and V by 2 bases; bases with no gene match: 10. CDR3 length: 17 amino acids. Germline V gene lookup returns CDR1 LNHNV and CDR2 YYDKDF (reference sequence). The CDR3 region is CATSRTTGAPSSYEQYF. The DNA for the CDR3 is TGTGCCACCAGCAGAACTACAGGGGCCCCTTCCTCCTACGAGCAGTACTTC.

The chain recombines TRBV5-1 with TRBJ2-5, with unresolved D. The CDR3 has 14 residues. CDR1 is SGHRS, CDR2 YFSETQ, per germline. Trimming took off 6 bases at V and 5 bases at J, with 17 bases between the two ends. The CDR3 reads CASTNPGNRETQYF. The CDR3 DNA reads as TGCGCCAGCACCAACCCTGGGAATCGGGAGACCCAGTACTTC.

The chain employs TRBV19 and TRBJ1-2; D possibly corresponds to TRBD1 (6 bases). CDR1 and CDR2 from the germline V gene are LNHDA and SQIVND (reference sequence). CDR3 length: 12 residues. The germline V and J ends were trimmed by 4 bases and 6 bases, with 9 bases remaining between them. The CDR3 sequence is CASSRTGNGYTF. In DNA form, the CDR3 reads TGTGCCAGTAGTAGAACAGGGAATGGCTACACCTTC.

Regarding this clone: The sample contains more than one DNA sequence encoding this CDR3. The CDR3 here is CASSDLGRSNQPQHF. CDR3 bases: TGTGCCAGCAGTGATCTCGGGCGAAGCAATCAGCCCCAGCATTTT. The rearrangement uses TRBV6-1 and TRBJ1-5, with D uncertain. V lost 3 bases and J 1 base, leaving 10 bases between the germline ends. Germline V lookup: CDR1 MNHNS, CDR2 SASEGT. The CDR3 consists of 15 residues.

This CDR3 reads CASSLGSGALVETQYF. In nucleotides, the CDR3 is TGTGCCAGCAGCTTGGGGTCCGGGGCATTGGTCGAGACCCAGTACTTC. The chain uses TRBV7-9 and TRBJ2-5; the D gene could be TRBD1 or TRBD2 (5 bases each). The CDR3 sequence is 16 residues long. Germline V gives CDR1 SEHNR, CDR2 FQNEAQ (reference sequence). Trimming removed 3 bases at V and 5 bases at J, with 19 bases between.

This clone was counted only a few times. This chain connects TRBV6-6 to TRBJ1-5; 8 positions agree with TRBD1. V shed 3 bases and J 2 bases; nucleotides not matched to a gene: 6. Germline-derived CDR1 and CDR2 are MNHNY and SVGAGI (reference sequence). The CDR3 is 16 amino acids. CDR3 in DNA: TGTGCCAGCAGTTATTCCCAGGGGGCGGGCAATCAGCCCCAGCATTTT. It translates to CASSYSQGAGNQPQHF.

This rearrangement joins TRBV5-4 to TRBJ2-3, with TRBD2 as a possible D gene (5 bases). The V and J ends lost 0 bases and 3 bases respectively, with 17 bases between them. Looked up from germline, CDR1 is SGHNT and CDR2 is YYREEE (reference sequence). The CDR3 has 17 amino acids. The CDR3 protein is CASSLGVRRVETDTQYF. CDR3 nucleotides: TGTGCCAGCAGCTTGGGGGTCCGGCGGGTAGAGACAGATACGCAGTATTTT.

The chain combines TRBV5-6 with TRBJ2-7, with 8 nucleotides matching TRBD1. V lost 0 bases and J lost 4; bases outside the gene matches: 3. The CDR3 covers 14 residues. Germline V lookup: CDR1 SGHDT, CDR2 YYEEEE. In nucleotides, the CDR3 is TGTGCCAGCAGCTTGGGACAGGGGTATTACGAGCAGTACTTC. Encoded protein: CASSLGQGYYEQYF. The entire variable domain, with the rest obtained from reference TRBV5-6 and TRBJ2-7, is as follows: DAGVTQSPTHLIKTRGQQVTLRCSPKSGHDTVSWYQQALGQGPQFIFQYYEEEERQRGNFPDRFSGHQFPNYSSELNVNALLLGDSALYLCASSLGQGYYEQYFGPGTRLTVT.

A word on this clone: The same CDR3 can be traced to other DNA sequences in this sample. This chain joins TRBV27 and TRBJ1-1; D perhaps matches TRBD1 (6 bases). Per the germline V gene, CDR1 is MNHEY and CDR2 is SMNVEV (reference sequence). There are 13 residues in the CDR3. V lost 3 bases to trimming and J lost 2 bases, with 7 bases between them. The CDR3 loop reads CASSFRGNTEAFF. In DNA form, the CDR3 reads TGTGCCAGCAGTTTCAGGGGAAACACTGAAGCTTTCTTT.

This clone has a single count. This chain joins TRBV10-2 and TRBJ1-2, with D unclear. The V gene lost 0 bases and the J gene lost 7 bases, with 9 bases spanning the gap. Germline V CDR1 and CDR2: WSHSY, SAAADI. The length of the CDR3 is 13 residues. The CDR3 nucleotides read TGCGCCAGCAGTGAGTCCGATGCCGCTGGCTACACCTTC. Its translation is CASSESDAAGYTF.

This clone was detected a few times. The V and J genes are TRBV18 and TRBJ2-3, with D perhaps matching TRBD2 (6 bases). Germline values: CDR1 KGHSH, CDR2 LQKENI. Between the trimmed V and J ends, which lost 3 bases and 0 bases, there was a span of 7 bases. This CDR3 is 14 amino acids long. CDR3 bases: TGTGCCAGCTCACCCGGGACTAGCACAGATACGCAGTATTTT. Translated, it gives CASSPGTSTDTQYF.

This chain connects TRBV11-2 to TRBJ2-7; 8 bases match TRBD1. Germline values: CDR1 SGHAT, CDR2 FQNNGV. V was pared by 3 bases and J by 2 bases, with 3 bases of the junction left unmatched. The CDR3 has 14 residues. CDR3 nucleotide sequence: TGTGCCAGCAGCTTCTCACAGGGGGCCTACGAGCAGTACTTC. Its protein product is CASSFSQGAYEQYF.

The chain combines TRBV19 with TRBJ2-1, with TRBD2 matching 13 bases. V dropped 8 bases and J dropped 8; count of bases not matched to a gene: 6. Germline-derived CDR1 and CDR2 are LNHDA and SQIVND (reference sequence). There are 14 residues in the CDR3. CDR3 nucleotides: TGTGCCAGTTCCTTTGGACTAGCGGGAGATGAGCAGTTCTTC. It encodes CASSFGLAGDEQFF. The variable domain in full, completed from reference TRBV19 and TRBJ2-1, reads DGGITQSPKYLFRKEGQNVTLSCEQNLNHDAMYWYRQDPGQGLRLIYYSQIVNDFQKGDIAEGYSVSREKKESFPLTVTSAQKNPTAFYLCASSFGLAGDEQFFGPGTRLTVL.

The chain links TRBV4-2 to TRBJ1-1; 7 bases map to TRBD1. The CDR3 length is 15 residues. The junction had 6 bases not matched to a gene; V was cut back by 4 bases and J by 1 base. Germline loops: CDR1 LGHNA, CDR2 YNFKEQ. The CDR3 sequence is CASSLGGTENTEAFF. CDR3 bases: TGTGCCAGCAGCCTAGGGGGGACAGAGAACACTGAAGCTTTCTTT.

This clone has more than one count but fewer than ten. The rearrangement uses TRBV13 and TRBJ2-5; 9 bases fit TRBD1. Trimming took 0 bases from V and 2 from J; bases not matched to a gene: 4. This CDR3 has 16 residues. Germline-derived CDR1 and CDR2 are PRHDT and FYEKMQ (reference sequence). The DNA for the CDR3 is TGTGCCAGCAGCTTAGGGACCGGGACAGGGCAAGAGACCCAGTACTTC. Residues: CASSLGTGTGQETQYF.

V usage is TRBV15 and J usage is TRBJ2-4, with TRBD2 matching over 12 bases. The CDR3 spans 19 residues. CDR1 is LNHNV, CDR2 YYDKDF, per germline (reference sequence). The junction had 11 bases not matched to a gene; V was cut back by 5 bases and J by 0 bases. The CDR3 sequence is CATSARLAGANLAKNIQYF. The DNA of the CDR3 is TGTGCCACCAGCGCCCGACTAGCGGGAGCGAACCTAGCCAAAAACATTCAGTACTTC. Together with reference TRBV15 and TRBJ2-4, the CDR3 gives the full variable domain: DAMVIQNPRYQVTQFGKPVTLSCSQTLNHNVMYWYQQKSSQAPKLLFHYYDKDFNNEADTPDNFQSRRPNTSFCFLDIRSPGLGDTAMYLCATSARLAGANLAKNIQYFGAGTRLSVL.

The chain employs TRBV27 and TRBJ1-5, with 7 bases identical to TRBD1. Per germline, CDR1 MNHEY and CDR2 SMNVEV (reference sequence). This CDR3 region has 16 residues. V was pared by 5 bases and J by 0 bases, with 7 bases of the junction left unmatched. The CDR3, as DNA: TGTGCCAGCAGTCGTCAGGGGGATAATAGCAATCAGCCCCAGCATTTT. Translation gives CASSRQGDNSNQPQHF.

The rearrangement links TRBV10-3 to TRBJ1-4; no reliable D call. Per germline, CDR1 ENHRY and CDR2 SYGVKD. The CDR3 length is 14 residues. V lost 1 base, J lost 4 bases, and 7 bases lay in between. In DNA form, the CDR3 reads TGTGCCATCAGTGAGTTGGGCCTTAATGAAAAACTGTTTTTT. Translating gives CAISELGLNEKLFF.